This TCR beta chain derives from a study of blood T cell repertoires in COVID-19. Overall study: The origin of the acute and convalescent COVID-19 samples was the United States, Italy and Spain. PBMCs, B-cell-depleted T cells, or T cells provided the cDNA or gDNA that made up the material.

Under the authors' procedure: Using reference gene primer amplification, nucleated cell counts were estimated. Generated by immunoSEQ multiplex PCR, the TCRdb table keeps only in-frame clones and is missing some. From that table come the V and J calls and clone size; the DNA was used to work out D and trimming. The sample contains 650,000 to 800,000 clones, just under 90% of which appear only once. This CDR3 is 10 amino acids long. The V and J ends lost 8 bases and 3 bases respectively, with 5 bases between them. The germline V gene encodes CDR1 SGHTA and CDR2 FQGNSA. Sequenced: peripheral blood. This clonotype was sampled from a woman younger than 35 with acute or convalescent COVID-19. V usage is TRBV7-2 and J usage is TRBJ2-7; D not certain. The CDR3 bases are TGTGCCAGCGGCCACTACGAGCAGTACTTC. Translating it yields CASGHYEQYF.